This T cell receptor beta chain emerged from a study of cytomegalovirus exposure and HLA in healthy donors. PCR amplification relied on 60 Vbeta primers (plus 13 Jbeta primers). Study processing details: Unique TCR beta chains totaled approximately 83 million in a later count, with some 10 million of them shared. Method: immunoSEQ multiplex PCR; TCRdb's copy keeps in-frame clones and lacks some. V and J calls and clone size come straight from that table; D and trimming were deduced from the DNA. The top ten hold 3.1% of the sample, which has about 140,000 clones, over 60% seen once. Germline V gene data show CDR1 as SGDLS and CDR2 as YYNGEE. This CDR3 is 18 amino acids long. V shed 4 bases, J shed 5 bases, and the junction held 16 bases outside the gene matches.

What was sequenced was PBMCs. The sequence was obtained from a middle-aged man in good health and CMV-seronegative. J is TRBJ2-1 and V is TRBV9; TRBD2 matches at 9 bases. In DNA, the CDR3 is TGTGCCAGCAGCAACCCCGGTTGGCCTAGCGGGGACCACAATGAGCAGTTCTTC. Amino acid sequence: CASSNPGWPSGDHNEQFF.